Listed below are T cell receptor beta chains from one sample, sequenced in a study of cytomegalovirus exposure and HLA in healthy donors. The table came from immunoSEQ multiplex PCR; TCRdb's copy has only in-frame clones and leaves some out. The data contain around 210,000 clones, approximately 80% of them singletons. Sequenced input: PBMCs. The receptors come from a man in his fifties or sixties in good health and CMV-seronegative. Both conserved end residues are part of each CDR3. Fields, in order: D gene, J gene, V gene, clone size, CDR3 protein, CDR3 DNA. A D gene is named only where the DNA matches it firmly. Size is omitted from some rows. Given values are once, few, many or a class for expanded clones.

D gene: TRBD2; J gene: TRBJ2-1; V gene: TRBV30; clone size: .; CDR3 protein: CAWKGSGSSNEQFF; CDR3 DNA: TGTGCCTGGAAGGGTAGCGGGAGTAGCAATGAGCAGTTCTTC
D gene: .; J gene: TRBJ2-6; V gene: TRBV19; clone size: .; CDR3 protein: CASSSGTVSSGANVLTF; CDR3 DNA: TGTGCCAGTAGTAGCGGGACTGTATCTTCTGGGGCCAACGTCCTGACTTTC
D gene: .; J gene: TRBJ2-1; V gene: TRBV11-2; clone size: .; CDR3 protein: CASSLRDTYNEQFF; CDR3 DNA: TGTGCCAGCAGCTTAAGGGACACCTACAATGAGCAGTTCTTC
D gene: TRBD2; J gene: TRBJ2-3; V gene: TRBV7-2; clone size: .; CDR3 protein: CASSLTSGRGSTDTQYF; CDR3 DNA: TGTGCCAGCAGCCTGACTAGCGGGAGAGGCAGCACAGATACGCAGTATTTT
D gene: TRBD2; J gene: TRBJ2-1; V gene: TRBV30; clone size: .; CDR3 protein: CAWSYSSGRPYNEQFF; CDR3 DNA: TGTGCCTGGAGTTACTCGAGCGGGAGGCCCTACAATGAGCAGTTCTTC
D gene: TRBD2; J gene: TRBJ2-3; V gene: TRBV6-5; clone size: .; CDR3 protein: CASSYSGLATDTQYF; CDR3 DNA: TGTGCCAGCAGTTACTCGGGACTAGCCACAGATACGCAGTATTTT
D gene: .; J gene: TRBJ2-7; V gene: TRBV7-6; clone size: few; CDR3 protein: CASSLASGGEGQYF; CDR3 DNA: TGTGCCAGCAGCTTAGCGTCGGGCGGAGAGGGGCAGTACTTC
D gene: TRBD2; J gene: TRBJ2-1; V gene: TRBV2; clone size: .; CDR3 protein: CASRKGGTSDNEQFF; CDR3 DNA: TGTGCCAGCAGAAAGGGGGGGACTAGCGACAATGAGCAGTTCTTC
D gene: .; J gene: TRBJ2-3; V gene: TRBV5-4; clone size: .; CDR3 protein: CASSLAVLRTDTQYF; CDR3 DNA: TGTGCCAGCAGCTTGGCGGTCCTCCGCACAGATACGCAGTATTTT
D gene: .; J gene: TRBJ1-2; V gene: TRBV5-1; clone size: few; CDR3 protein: CASSPRTNSGYTF; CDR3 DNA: TGCGCCAGCAGCCCCCGGACAAACAGTGGCTACACCTTC
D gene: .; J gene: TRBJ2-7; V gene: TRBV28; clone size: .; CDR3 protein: CASSSSGPVYEQYF; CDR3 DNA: TGTGCCAGCAGTTCCTCCGGTCCCGTCTACGAGCAGTACTTC